Sequencing of this T cell receptor beta chain was carried out in a study of cytotoxic CD8 clonotypes in ibrutinib-treated CLL (TCRdb year 2021). Looking at the study overall: In this cohort, over 14 patients were treatment-naive and approximately 10 were relapsed/refractory, while 17 to 18 had unmutated IGHV. Responses were partial in 24 patients and complete in 2; after median around 66 months follow-up, some 15 stayed in remission and roughly twelve progressed. Samples at response were collected after a median of 12 months of treatment, with a range of roughly 6 to 40 months. Samples averaged approximately 260,000 productive templates and some 91,000 productive rearrangements. Of the approximately 86 participants in the trial, about two dozen had longitudinal samples available. Cryopreserved peripheral blood mononuclear cells were obtained before treatment, at response, and at either sustained remission or disease progression. Every sample from remission and from progressive disease was obtained while the patients were still on ibrutinib.

What the authors observed across the whole study: Clonality rose at ibrutinib response, remained stable during sustained remission, and dropped back toward baseline at progression. Sampling times were not matched between patients in sustained remission and patients whose disease was progressing, and lymph node repertoires were not examined. Public clonotypes were found to be uncommon and were observed to contract or remain stable during treatment; the increase in clonality was shown to reflect expansion of private clonotypes at ibrutinib response. Baseline clonality exceeded that of age-matched healthy donors and correlated strongly with circulating CD8+ T-cell counts.

Each clonotype received, on average, roughly 9.6x coverage in deep resolution sequencing performed on a MiSeq, where the target depth lay between 1 in 1 million and 1 in 200,000 T cells. TCR beta libraries were generated with the immunoSEQ hsTCRB Kit. As for how the authors treated the data: Data were analyzed with ImmunoSEQ Data Assistant and ImmunoSEQ Analyzer, with V, D and J genes assigned per IMGT definitions. Clonality was computed as one minus normalized Shannon entropy of productive rearrangement frequencies, ranging from 0 to 1. Only overrepresented clonotypes making up at least 0.05% of the repertoire of each patient were included in the public clonotype analysis. Repertoires from some 13 age-matched healthy donors in immuneACCESS were used as clonality controls. This immuneACCESS table, as held by TCRdb, lists in-frame sequences with V and J called but not all clones. Of the missing ones, under half trace to an unresolved V gene in checked studies; the others have no known cause. That table furnishes V, J and clone size, whereas the DNA furnished D and trimming. A total of around 150,000 clones appear in this sample, 80% of them only once. The top ten hold about 7.4% of the sample.

Concerning this clone itself: Its antigen remains unidentified. This clone may be a read error of a much larger clone one base away. Additional DNA sequences in this sample encode the identical CDR3.

For TCR beta library preparation, about 2.2 micrograms of genomic DNA were extracted from the cryopreserved PBMCs. Longitudinal blood samples from CLL patients receiving ibrutinib monotherapy were subjected to high-throughput TCR beta sequencing. Patients were enrolled in a phase 2 open-label single-center ibrutinib monotherapy trial. The sample here was PBMCs, taken after 36 months of ibrutinib treatment. The receptor was isolated from a human donor with chronic lymphocytic leukemia.

The CDR3 reads CASSWNRDRGLTGELFF. DNA sequence: TGCGCCAGCAGCTGGAATCGGGACAGGGGACTCACCGGGGAGCTGTTTTTT. The rearrangement joined TRBV11-2 to TRBJ2-2; TRBD1 aligns with 10 central bases. The CDR1 and CDR2 encoded by the germline V gene are SGHAT and FQNNGV. CDR3 length: 17 amino acids, cysteine to phenylalanine. Just the 51-base CDR3 DNA is kept, in frame starting at base 1.